The 18 T cell receptor beta chains reported below all come from one sample, sequenced in a study of long-term antiretroviral therapy in people with HIV. With survey level as its setting, the immunoSEQ assay was v3.0. The data were produced by immunoSEQ multiplex PCR, yet TCRdb's version contains in-frame clones alone and is incomplete. The sample holds 30,000 or so clones; over 75% are singletons and the top ten take roughly 4%. The sequencing used unsorted PBMCs, collected 0.5 years after starting antiretroviral therapy. These receptor sequences come from a woman aged 18-29 years with HIV.

The count of this clone is one. The chain links TRBV5-6 to TRBJ2-2; D gene uncertain. Trimming removed 2 bases from V and 3 bases from J, with 17 bases in between. Germline V CDR1 and CDR2: SGHDT, YYEEEE. The CDR3 consists of 17 residues. The CDR3 spells CASSFSPLGPDTGELFF. The CDR3, as DNA: TGTGCCAGCAGCTTCTCTCCCCTAGGGCCGGACACCGGGGAGCTGTTTTTT.

The chain recombines TRBV6-1 with TRBJ2-1; D tentatively fits TRBD1 or TRBD2 (5 bases each). The CDR3 extends over 13 amino acids. Looked up from germline, CDR1 is MNHNS and CDR2 is SASEGT. V was cut by 5 bases and J by 5 bases, with 10 bases left in between. Written as DNA, the CDR3 is TGTGCCAGCAGTTGGGACGGAAACAATGAGCAGTTCTTC. Protein sequence: CASSWDGNNEQFF.

The CDR3 nucleotides read TGCGCCAGCAGCCAAGACACGACTAGCGGCACCGGGGAGCTGTTTTTT. Amino acid sequence: CASSQDTTSGTGELFF. The chain recombines TRBV4-3 with TRBJ2-2; 9 bases map to TRBD2. CDR1 LGHNA and CDR2 YSLEER come from the germline V gene. CDR3 length: 16 amino acids. With 0 bases clipped from V and 4 bases from J, the junction kept 3 bases outside the gene matches.

This chain links TRBV27 with TRBJ2-5; D is undetermined. Germline V gene data show CDR1 as MNHEY and CDR2 as SMNVEV (reference sequence). CDR3 length equals 13 residues. With 2 bases removed from V and 2 bases from J, the gap between germline ends came to 6 bases. CDR3 coding DNA: TGTGCCAGCAGTTTACGTGGGCAAGAGACCCAGTACTTC. The encoded protein is CASSLRGQETQYF.

This chain joins TRBV11-2 and TRBJ2-1; tentative D call: TRBD2 (6 bases). This CDR3 comprises 18 residues. V was clipped by 2 bases and J by 0 bases, with 17 bases between them. Germline V gives CDR1 SGHAT, CDR2 FQNNGV. CDR3 DNA: TGTGCCAGCAGCTTAAGGCGGCTAGCGCCGAGCTCCTACAATGAGCAGTTCTTC. Its translation is CASSLRRLAPSSYNEQFF.

V usage is TRBV4-1 and J usage is TRBJ2-3; 14 bases agree with TRBD2. The germline V gene has CDR1 MGHRA and CDR2 YSYEKL. V shed 4 bases and J 5 bases; nucleotides not matched to a gene: 11. The CDR3 sequence is 18 residues long. The CDR3 sequence is CASSRSPGLAGERDTQYF. CDR3 coding DNA: TGCGCCAGCAGCCGCTCCCCGGGACTAGCGGGAGAGAGAGATACGCAGTATTTT.

This rearrangement joins TRBV6-1 to TRBJ2-7, with D perhaps assigned TRBD1 or TRBD2 (6 bases each). The CDR3 runs to 13 residues. The ends were cut back, 8 bases at V and 2 bases at J, with 13 bases in the middle. Per the germline V gene, CDR1 is MNHNS and CDR2 is SASEGT. The CDR3 loop is CASWGDNAYEQYF. The CDR3, as DNA: TGTGCCAGCTGGGGGGACAATGCCTACGAGCAGTACTTC.

The chain is built from TRBV5-1 and TRBJ2-7; unclear D gene. From germline, CDR1 is SGHRS and CDR2 YFSETQ. Deletions cut 0 bases from V and 4 bases from J, with 11 bases between. The CDR3 runs 14 residues. CDR3 DNA sequence: TGCGCCAGCAGCTTGGAATCCCCCTTTTACGAGCAGTACTTC. As protein: CASSLESPFYEQYF.

The chain links TRBV11-2 to TRBJ1-5; D uncertain. The V gene lost 5 bases and the J gene lost 0 bases, with 11 bases spanning the gap. The CDR3 consists of 15 residues. The germline gives CDR1 SGHAT, CDR2 FQNNGV. As DNA, the CDR3 is TGTGCCAGCAGCGAGTACTTCGATAGCAATCAGCCCCAGCATTTT. This sequence encodes CASSEYFDSNQPQHF.

The J gene is TRBJ2-5, the V gene TRBV10-2, with D perhaps TRBD1 or TRBD2 (5 bases each). The germline gives CDR1 WSHSY, CDR2 SAAADI. This CDR3 region has 14 residues. Trimming took off 3 bases at V and 7 bases at J, with 15 bases between the two ends. The CDR3 loop reads CASSDPAGGGTQYF. The DNA of the CDR3 is TGCGCCAGCAGTGATCCGGCGGGTGGGGGGACCCAGTACTTC.

This clone came up once. The V and J genes are TRBV9 and TRBJ2-5, with a possible D match to TRBD2 (5 bases). Germline CDR1 reads SGDLS; CDR2 reads YYNGEE. The CDR3 is made up of 14 amino acids. Between the trimmed V and J ends, which lost 3 bases and 5 bases, there was a span of 14 bases. CDR3 bases: TGTGCCAGCAGCGAGGCAGGTAGGAGGGAGACCCAGTACTTC. Residues: CASSEAGRRETQYF. The full variable domain, with the rest looked up from reference TRBV9 and TRBJ2-5, is DSGVTQTPKHLITATGQRVTLRCSPRSGDLSVYWYQQSLDQGLQFLIQYYNGEERAKGNILERFSAQQFPDLHSELNLSSLELGDSALYFCASSEAGRRETQYFGPGTRLLVL.

For the CDR3, the DNA is TGTGCCAGCAGCTTTACGGGAGGGCGTTACAATGAGCAGTTCTTC. As protein: CASSFTGGRYNEQFF. The chain employs TRBV11-2 and TRBJ2-1; 8 nucleotides agree with TRBD2. The CDR3 is made up of 15 amino acids. Trimming cost V 3 bases and J 4 bases; bases outside gene matches: 5. The germline V gene has CDR1 SGHAT and CDR2 FQNNGV.

The rearrangement uses TRBV19 and TRBJ2-2; perhaps TRBD2 as D (6 bases). Germline-derived CDR1 and CDR2 are LNHDA and SQIVND (reference sequence). V was clipped by 6 bases and J by 4 bases, with 21 bases between them. The CDR3 runs 17 residues. CDR3 loop: CASREILGLPGTGELFF. The CDR3 DNA sequence: TGTGCCAGTAGAGAAATATTGGGACTGCCGGGCACCGGGGAGCTGTTTTTT. The whole variable domain, remainder taken from reference TRBV19 and TRBJ2-2, is DGGITQSPKYLFRKEGQNVTLSCEQNLNHDAMYWYRQDPGQGLRLIYYSQIVNDFQKGDIAEGYSVSREKKESFPLTVTSAQKNPTAFYLCASREILGLPGTGELFFGEGSRLTVL.

The chain has TRBV19 and TRBJ2-1, with 7 bases aligning to TRBD2. CDR3 size: 12 residues. Trimming took 5 bases from V and 9 from J; bases not matched to a gene: 4. Per the germline V gene, CDR1 is LNHDA and CDR2 is SQIVND (reference sequence). The CDR3 DNA follows: TGTGCCAGTAGTCTTGGGGGGGGTGAGCAGTTCTTC. Protein: CASSLGGGEQFF.

This chain joins TRBV28 and TRBJ1-5; TRBD1 might be the D (6 bases). Per germline, CDR1 MDHEN and CDR2 SYDVKM. The CDR3 spans 13 residues. V gave up 3 bases and J gave up 6 bases, with 9 bases separating them. The CDR3 DNA reads TGTGCCAGCAGTTTGGGGGCCGGTCAGCCCCAGCATTTT. Encoded protein: CASSLGAGQPQHF.

V is TRBV5-5 and J is TRBJ1-1; a possible D gene is TRBD1 (6 bases). CDR1 and CDR2 from the germline V gene are SGHKS and YYEKEE (reference sequence). There are 13 residues in the CDR3. The V and J ends lost 9 bases and 1 base respectively, with 13 bases between them. Here the CDR3 DNA reads TGTGCCACCTGGGGGCCAAGGAACACTGAAGCTTTCTTT. It codes for CATWGPRNTEAFF.

The J gene is TRBJ1-4, the V gene TRBV5-1, with D maybe TRBD1 (6 bases). Germline values: CDR1 SGHRS, CDR2 YFSETQ. V lost 3 bases to trimming and J lost 6 bases, with 12 bases between them. The CDR3 has 14 amino acids. For the CDR3, the DNA is TGCGCCAGCAGCTCCACAGGGACCTATGAAAAACTGTTTTTT. This gives the protein CASSSTGTYEKLFF. Supplemented by reference TRBV5-1 and TRBJ1-4, the full variable domain reads KAGVTQTPRYLIKTRGQQVTLSCSPISGHRSVSWYQQTPGQGLQFLFEYFSETQRNKGNFPGRFSGRQFSNSRSEMNVSTLELGDSALYLCASSSTGTYEKLFFGSGTQLSVL.

The genes are TRBV6-6 and TRBJ1-4; possibly TRBD1 for D (5 bases). Germline-derived CDR1 and CDR2 are MNHNY and SVGAGI (reference sequence). The ends were cut back, 2 bases at V and 3 bases at J, with 13 bases in the middle. The CDR3 has 16 amino acids. CDR3 amino acids: CASSYRAPGSNEKLFF. For the CDR3, the DNA is TGTGCCAGCAGTTACCGGGCGCCAGGGTCTAATGAAAAACTGTTTTTT.